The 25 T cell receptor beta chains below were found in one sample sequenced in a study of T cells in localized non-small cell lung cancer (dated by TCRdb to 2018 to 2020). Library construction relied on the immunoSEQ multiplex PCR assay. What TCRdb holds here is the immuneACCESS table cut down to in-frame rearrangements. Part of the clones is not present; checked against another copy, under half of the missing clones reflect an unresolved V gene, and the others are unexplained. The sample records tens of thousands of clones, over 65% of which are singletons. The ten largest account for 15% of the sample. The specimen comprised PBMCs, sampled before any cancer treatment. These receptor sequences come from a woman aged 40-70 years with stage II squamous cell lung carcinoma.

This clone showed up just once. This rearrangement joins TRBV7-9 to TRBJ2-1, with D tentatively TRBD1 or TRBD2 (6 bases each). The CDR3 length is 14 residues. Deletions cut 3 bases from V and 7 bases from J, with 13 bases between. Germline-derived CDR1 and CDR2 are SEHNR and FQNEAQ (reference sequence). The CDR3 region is CASSFGRGENEQFF. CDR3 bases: TGTGCCAGCAGCTTTGGTAGGGGGGAAAATGAGCAGTTCTTC.

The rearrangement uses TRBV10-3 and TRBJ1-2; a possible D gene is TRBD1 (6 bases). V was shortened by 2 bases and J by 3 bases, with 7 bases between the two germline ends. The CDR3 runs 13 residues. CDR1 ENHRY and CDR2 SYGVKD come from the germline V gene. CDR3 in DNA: TGTGCCATCAGTGAGCAGGGGTACTATGGCTACACCTTC. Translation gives CAISEQGYYGYTF.

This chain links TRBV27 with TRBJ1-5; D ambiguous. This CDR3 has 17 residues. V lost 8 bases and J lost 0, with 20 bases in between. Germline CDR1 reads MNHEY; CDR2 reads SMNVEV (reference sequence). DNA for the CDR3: TGTGCCAGCTCACCAAGGCCCAGGCCAAATAGCAATCAGCCCCAGCATTTT. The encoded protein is CASSPRPRPNSNQPQHF.

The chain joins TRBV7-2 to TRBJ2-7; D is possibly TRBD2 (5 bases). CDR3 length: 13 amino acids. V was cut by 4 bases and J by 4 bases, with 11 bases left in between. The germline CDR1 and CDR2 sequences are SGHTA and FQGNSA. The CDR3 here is CASSSPGEYEQYF. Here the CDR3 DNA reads TGTGCCAGCAGCTCTCCCGGGGAATACGAGCAGTACTTC.

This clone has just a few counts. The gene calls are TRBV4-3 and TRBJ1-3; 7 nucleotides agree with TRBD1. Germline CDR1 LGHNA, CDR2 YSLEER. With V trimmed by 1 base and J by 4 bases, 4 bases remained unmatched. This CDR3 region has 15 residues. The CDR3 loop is CASSQGQGSGNTIYF. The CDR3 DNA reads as TGCGCCAGCAGCCAAGGACAGGGTTCGGGAAACACCATATATTTT.

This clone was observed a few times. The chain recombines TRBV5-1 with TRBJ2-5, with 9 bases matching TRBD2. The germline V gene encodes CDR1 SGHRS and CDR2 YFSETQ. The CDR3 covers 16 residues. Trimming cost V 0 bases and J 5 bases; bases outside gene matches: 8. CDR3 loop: CASSLVTSGPSETQYF. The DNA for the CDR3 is TGCGCCAGCAGCTTGGTGACTAGCGGACCTTCGGAGACCCAGTACTTC.

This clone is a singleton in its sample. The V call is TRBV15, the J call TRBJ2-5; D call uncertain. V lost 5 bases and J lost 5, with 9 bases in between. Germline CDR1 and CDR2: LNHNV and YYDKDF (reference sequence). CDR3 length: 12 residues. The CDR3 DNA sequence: TGTGCCACCAGCCCCGGTTGGGAGACCCAGTACTTC. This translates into CATSPGWETQYF.

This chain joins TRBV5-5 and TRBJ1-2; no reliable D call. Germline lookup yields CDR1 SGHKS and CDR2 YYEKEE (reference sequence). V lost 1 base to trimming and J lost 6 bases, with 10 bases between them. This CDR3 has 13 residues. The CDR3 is CASSLLAADGYTF. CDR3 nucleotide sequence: TGTGCCAGCAGCTTGTTGGCGGCTGATGGCTACACCTTC. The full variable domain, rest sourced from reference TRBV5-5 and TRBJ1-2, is DAGVTQSPTHLIKTRGQQVTLRCSPISGHKSVSWYQQVLGQGPQFIFQYYEKEERGRGNFPDRFSARQFPNYSSELNVNALLLGDSALYLCASSLLAADGYTFGSGTRLTVV.

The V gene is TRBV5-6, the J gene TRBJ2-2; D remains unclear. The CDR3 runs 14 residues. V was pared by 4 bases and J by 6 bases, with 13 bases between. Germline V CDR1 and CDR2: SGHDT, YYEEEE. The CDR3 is CASSPGLTPGELFF. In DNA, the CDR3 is TGTGCCAGCAGCCCGGGCCTTACACCCGGGGAGCTGTTTTTT.

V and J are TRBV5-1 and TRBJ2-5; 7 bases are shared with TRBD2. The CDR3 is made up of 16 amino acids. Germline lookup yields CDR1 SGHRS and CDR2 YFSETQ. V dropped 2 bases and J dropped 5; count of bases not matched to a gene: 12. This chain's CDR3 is CASSLGGSPQRETQYF. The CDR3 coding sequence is TGCGCCAGCAGCTTAGGCGGGAGCCCTCAACGGGAGACCCAGTACTTC.

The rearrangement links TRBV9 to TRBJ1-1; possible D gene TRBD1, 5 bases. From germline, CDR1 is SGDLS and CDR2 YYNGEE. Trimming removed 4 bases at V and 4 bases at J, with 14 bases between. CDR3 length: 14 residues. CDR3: CASSLSGAGTEAFF. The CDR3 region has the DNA TGTGCCAGCAGCCTAAGTGGGGCTGGCACTGAAGCTTTCTTT.

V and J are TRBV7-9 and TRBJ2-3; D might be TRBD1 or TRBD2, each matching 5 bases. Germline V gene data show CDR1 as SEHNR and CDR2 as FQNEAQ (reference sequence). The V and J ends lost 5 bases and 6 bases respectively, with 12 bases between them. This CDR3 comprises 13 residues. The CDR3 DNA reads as TGTGCCAGCAGCCTTTCGGGGCGGGATACGCAGTATTTT. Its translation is CASSLSGRDTQYF.

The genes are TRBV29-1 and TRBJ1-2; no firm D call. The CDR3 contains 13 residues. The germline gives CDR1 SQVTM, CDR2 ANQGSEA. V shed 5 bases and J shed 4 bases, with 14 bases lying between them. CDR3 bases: TGCAGCGTTATGTCCCCGCGAGGCTATGGCTACACCTTC. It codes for CSVMSPRGYGYTF. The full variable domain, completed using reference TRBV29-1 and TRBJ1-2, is SAVISQKPSRDICQRGTSLTIQCQVDSQVTMMFWYRQQPGQSLTLIATANQGSEATYESGFVIDKFPISRPNLTFSTLTVSNMSPEDSSIYLCSVMSPRGYGYTFGSGTRLTVV.

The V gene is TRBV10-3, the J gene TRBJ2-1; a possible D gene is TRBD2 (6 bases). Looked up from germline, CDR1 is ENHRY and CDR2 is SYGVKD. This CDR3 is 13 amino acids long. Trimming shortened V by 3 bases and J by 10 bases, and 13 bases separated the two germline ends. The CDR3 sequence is CAISDQLAREQFF. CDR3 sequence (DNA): TGTGCCATCAGTGACCAACTAGCTCGCGAGCAGTTCTTC.

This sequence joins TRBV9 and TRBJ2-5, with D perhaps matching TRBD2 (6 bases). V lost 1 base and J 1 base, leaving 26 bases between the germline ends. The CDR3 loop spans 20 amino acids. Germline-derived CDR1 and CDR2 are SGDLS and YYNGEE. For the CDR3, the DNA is TGTGCCAGCAGCGTAACCTCAAGGGTGCGGGAACCACCTCCCCAAGAGACCCAGTACTTC. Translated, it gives CASSVTSRVREPPPQETQYF.

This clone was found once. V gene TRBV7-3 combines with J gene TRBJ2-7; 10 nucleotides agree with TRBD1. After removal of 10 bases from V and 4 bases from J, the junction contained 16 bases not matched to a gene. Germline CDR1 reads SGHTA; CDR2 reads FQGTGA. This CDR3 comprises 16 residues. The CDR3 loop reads CATIPGTGVLWYEQYF. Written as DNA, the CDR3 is TGTGCCACCATACCCGGGACAGGGGTCCTATGGTACGAGCAGTACTTC.

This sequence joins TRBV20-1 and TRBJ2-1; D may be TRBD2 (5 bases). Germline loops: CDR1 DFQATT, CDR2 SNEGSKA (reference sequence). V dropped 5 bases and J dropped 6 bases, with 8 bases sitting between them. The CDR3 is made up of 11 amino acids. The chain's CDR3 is CSAPRGNEQFF. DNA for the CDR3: TGCAGTGCTCCTCGGGGCAATGAGCAGTTCTTC.

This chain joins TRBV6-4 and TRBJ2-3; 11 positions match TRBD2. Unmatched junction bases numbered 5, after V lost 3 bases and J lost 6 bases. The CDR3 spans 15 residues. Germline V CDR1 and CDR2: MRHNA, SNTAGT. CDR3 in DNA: TGTGCCAGCAGTGAATTAGCGGGAGGGCCGGATACGCAGTATTTT. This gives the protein CASSELAGGPDTQYF.

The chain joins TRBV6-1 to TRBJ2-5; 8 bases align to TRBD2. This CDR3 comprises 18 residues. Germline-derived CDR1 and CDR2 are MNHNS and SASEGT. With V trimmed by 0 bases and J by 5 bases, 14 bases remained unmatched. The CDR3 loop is CASSEALRTAGGPETQYF. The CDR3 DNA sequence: TGTGCCAGCAGTGAAGCGCTTCGTACGGCGGGGGGACCGGAGACCCAGTACTTC.

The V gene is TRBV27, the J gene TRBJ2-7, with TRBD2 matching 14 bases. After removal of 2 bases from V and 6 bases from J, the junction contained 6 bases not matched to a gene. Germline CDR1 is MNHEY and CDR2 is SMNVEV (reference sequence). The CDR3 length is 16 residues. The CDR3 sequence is CASSLGLAGGTSEQYF. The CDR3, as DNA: TGTGCCAGCAGTTTAGGACTAGCGGGAGGTACTTCCGAGCAGTACTTC.

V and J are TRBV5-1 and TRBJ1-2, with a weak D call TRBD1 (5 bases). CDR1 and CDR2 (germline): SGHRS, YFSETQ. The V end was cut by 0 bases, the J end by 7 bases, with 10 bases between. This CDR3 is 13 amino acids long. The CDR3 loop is CASSLEGRAGYTF. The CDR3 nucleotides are TGCGCCAGCAGCTTGGAAGGCAGGGCTGGCTACACCTTC. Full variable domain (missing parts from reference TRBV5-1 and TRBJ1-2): KAGVTQTPRYLIKTRGQQVTLSCSPISGHRSVSWYQQTPGQGLQFLFEYFSETQRNKGNFPGRFSGRQFSNSRSEMNVSTLELGDSALYLCASSLEGRAGYTFGSGTRLTVV.

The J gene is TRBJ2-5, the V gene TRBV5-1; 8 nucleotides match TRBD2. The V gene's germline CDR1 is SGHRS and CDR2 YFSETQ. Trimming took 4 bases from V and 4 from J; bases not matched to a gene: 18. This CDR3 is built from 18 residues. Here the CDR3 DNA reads TGCGCCAGCAGCCTCGGGGCTAGCGGGTCGCGGTTGGGAGAGACCCAGTACTTC. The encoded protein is CASSLGASGSRLGETQYF. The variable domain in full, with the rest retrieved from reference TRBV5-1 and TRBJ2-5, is KAGVTQTPRYLIKTRGQQVTLSCSPISGHRSVSWYQQTPGQGLQFLFEYFSETQRNKGNFPGRFSGRQFSNSRSEMNVSTLELGDSALYLCASSLGASGSRLGETQYFGPGTRLLVL.

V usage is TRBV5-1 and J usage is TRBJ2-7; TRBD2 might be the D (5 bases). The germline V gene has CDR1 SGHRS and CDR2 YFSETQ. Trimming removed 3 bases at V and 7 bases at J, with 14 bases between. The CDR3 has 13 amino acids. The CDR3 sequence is CASSYDGSGEQYF. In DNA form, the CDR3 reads TGCGCCAGCAGCTACGACGGGTCGGGAGAGCAGTACTTC.

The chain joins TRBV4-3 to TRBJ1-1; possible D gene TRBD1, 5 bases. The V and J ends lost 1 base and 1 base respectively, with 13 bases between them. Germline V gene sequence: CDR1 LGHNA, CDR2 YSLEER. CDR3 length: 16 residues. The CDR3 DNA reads TGCGCCAGCAGCCAAGCTGCGGGACGGAAGAACACTGAAGCTTTCTTT. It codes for CASSQAAGRKNTEAFF.

CDR3 amino acids: CASSPNSGQETQYF. CDR3 DNA sequence: TGTGCCAGCAGCCCCAACAGCGGGCAAGAGACCCAGTACTTC. This rearrangement joins TRBV7-3 to TRBJ2-5; D might be TRBD2 (6 bases). The CDR3 is 14 residues long. Germline V gene sequence: CDR1 SGHTA, CDR2 FQGTGA. Trimming removed 5 bases at V and 2 bases at J, with 12 bases between.